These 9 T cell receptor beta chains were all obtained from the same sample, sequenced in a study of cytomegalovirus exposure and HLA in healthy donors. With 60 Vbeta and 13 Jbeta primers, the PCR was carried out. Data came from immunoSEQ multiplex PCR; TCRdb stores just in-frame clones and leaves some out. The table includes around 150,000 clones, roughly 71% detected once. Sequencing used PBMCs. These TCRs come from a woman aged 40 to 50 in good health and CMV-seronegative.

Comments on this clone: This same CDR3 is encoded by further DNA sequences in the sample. Here the CDR3 DNA reads TGTGCCAGCAGTTACTCCCCCATGAACACTGAAGCTTTCTTT. Translating it yields CASSYSPMNTEAFF. The rearrangement joins TRBV6-5 to TRBJ1-1; D is undetermined. Trimming removed 0 bases from V and 0 bases from J, with 5 bases in between. Germline lookup yields CDR1 MNHEY and CDR2 SVGAGI. The CDR3 runs 14 residues.

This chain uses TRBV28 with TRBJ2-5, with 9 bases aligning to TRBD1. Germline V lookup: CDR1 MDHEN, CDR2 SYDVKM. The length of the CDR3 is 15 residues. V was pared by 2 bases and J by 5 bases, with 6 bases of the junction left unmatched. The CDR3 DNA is TGTGCCAGCAGTTTAGGAGGACAGGGGCTGGAGACCCAGTACTTC. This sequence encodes CASSLGGQGLETQYF. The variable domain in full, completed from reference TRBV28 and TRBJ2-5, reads DVKVTQSSRYLVKRTGEKVFLECVQDMDHENMFWYRQDPGLGLRLIYFSYDVKMKEKGDIPEGYSVSREKKERFSLILESASTNQTSMYLCASSLGGQGLETQYFGPGTRLLVL.

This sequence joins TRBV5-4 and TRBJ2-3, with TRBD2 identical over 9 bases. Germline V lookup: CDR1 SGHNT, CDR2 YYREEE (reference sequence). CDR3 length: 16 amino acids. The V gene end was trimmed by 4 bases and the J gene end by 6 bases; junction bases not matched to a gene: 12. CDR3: CASSRGLAGLMDTQYF. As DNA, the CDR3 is TGTGCCAGCAGCCGGGGTCTAGCGGGGCTCATGGATACGCAGTATTTT.

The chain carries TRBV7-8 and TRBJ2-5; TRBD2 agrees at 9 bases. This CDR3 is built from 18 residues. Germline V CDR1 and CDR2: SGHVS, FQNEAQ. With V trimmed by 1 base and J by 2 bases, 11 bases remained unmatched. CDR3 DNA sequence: TGTGCCAGCAGCTTAGGTTATTCTAGCGGGATAATTCAAGAGACCCAGTACTTC. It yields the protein CASSLGYSSGIIQETQYF. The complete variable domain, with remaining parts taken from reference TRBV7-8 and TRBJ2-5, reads GAGVSQSPRYKVAKRGQDVALRCDPISGHVSLFWYQQALGQGPEFLTYFQNEAQLDKSGLPSDRFFAERPEGSVSTLKIQRTQQEDSAVYLCASSLGYSSGIIQETQYFGPGTRLLVL.

CDR3 protein: CASSMGDRLGGSPLHF. The CDR3 coding sequence is TGTGCCAGTAGTATGGGAGACAGGCTCGGTGGATCACCCCTCCACTTT. The V gene is TRBV19, the J gene TRBJ1-6, with D perhaps TRBD1 (6 bases). CDR1 LNHDA and CDR2 SQIVND come from the germline V gene (reference sequence). V was clipped by 3 bases and J by 10 bases, with 19 bases between them. This CDR3 region has 16 residues.

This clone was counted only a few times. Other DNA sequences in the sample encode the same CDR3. The CDR3 spells CASSFQGSNTEAFF. The DNA of the CDR3 is TGTGCCAGCAGCTTTCAGGGTTCGAACACTGAAGCTTTCTTT. The V and J genes are TRBV7-9 and TRBJ1-1; maybe TRBD1 (5 bases). The ends were cut back, 3 bases at V and 1 base at J, with 9 bases in the middle. The germline V gene has CDR1 SEHNR and CDR2 FQNEAQ (reference sequence). The CDR3 is 14 residues long.

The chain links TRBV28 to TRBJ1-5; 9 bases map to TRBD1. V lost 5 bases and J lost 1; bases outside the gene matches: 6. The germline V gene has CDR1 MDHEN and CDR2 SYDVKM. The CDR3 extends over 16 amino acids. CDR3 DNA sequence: TGTGCCAGCAGTCAATCCGGGACAGGGAGCAATCAGCCCCAGCATTTT. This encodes CASSQSGTGSNQPQHF.

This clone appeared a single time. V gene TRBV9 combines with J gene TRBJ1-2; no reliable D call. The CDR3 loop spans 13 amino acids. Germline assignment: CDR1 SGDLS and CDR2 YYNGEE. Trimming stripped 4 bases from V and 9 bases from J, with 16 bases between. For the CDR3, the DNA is TGTGCCAGCAGCCCGACGCGGGTGAGCCGCTACACCTTC. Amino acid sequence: CASSPTRVSRYTF.

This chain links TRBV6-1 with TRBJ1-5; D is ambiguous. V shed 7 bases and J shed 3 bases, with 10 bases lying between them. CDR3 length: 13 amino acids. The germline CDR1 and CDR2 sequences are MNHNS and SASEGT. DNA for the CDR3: TGTGCCAGCACTAAGGAGCACAATCAGCCCCAGCATTTT. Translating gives CASTKEHNQPQHF.